The TCR beta chain described here comes from a study of T cells after posttransplantation cyclophosphamide. Cyclophosphamide on days +3 and +4 followed busulfan-fludarabine conditioning and a marrow graft. Germline V lookup: CDR1 SGHTA, CDR2 FQGNSA. The V and J ends lost 2 bases and 2 bases respectively, with 13 bases between them. CDR3 size: 16 residues. Some clones are missing from TCRdb's copy, which holds only in-frame ones; the method was immunoSEQ multiplex PCR. This table holds some 34,000 clones, around 78% found once. V usage is TRBV7-2 and J usage is TRBJ1-3, with D perhaps TRBD1 (5 bases). The sequence derives from a female patient between 40 and 50 years old who received an allogeneic stem cell transplant from a related donor, was CMV-positive, and had no GVHD. Some T cells may arise from the graft donor. Here the sequenced sample was CD4+ T cells sorted from blood, taken approximately 2,000 days after a stem cell transplant with posttransplant cyclophosphamide. In DNA form, the CDR3 reads TGTGCCAGCAGCTTATCCTCTGGGGGGACTGGAAACACCATATATTTT. Protein sequence: CASSLSSGGTGNTIYF.